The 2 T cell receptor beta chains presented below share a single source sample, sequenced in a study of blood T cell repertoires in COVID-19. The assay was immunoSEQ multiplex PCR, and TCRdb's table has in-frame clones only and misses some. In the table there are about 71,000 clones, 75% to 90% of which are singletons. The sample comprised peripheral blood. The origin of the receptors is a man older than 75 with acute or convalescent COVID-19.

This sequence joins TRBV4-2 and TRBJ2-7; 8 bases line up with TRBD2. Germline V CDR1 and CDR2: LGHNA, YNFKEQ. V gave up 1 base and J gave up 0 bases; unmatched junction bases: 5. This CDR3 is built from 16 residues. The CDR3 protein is CASSQASGGPSYEQYF. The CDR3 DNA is TGTGCCAGCAGCCAAGCGAGCGGGGGACCCTCCTACGAGCAGTACTTC.

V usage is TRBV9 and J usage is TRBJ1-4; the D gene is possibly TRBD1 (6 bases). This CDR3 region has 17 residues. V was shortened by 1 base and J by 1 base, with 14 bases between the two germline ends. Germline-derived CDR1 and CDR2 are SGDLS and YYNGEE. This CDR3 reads CASSVNPGGRTNEKLFF. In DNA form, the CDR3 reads TGTGCCAGCAGCGTAAATCCTGGGGGCCGAACTAATGAAAAACTGTTTTTT.